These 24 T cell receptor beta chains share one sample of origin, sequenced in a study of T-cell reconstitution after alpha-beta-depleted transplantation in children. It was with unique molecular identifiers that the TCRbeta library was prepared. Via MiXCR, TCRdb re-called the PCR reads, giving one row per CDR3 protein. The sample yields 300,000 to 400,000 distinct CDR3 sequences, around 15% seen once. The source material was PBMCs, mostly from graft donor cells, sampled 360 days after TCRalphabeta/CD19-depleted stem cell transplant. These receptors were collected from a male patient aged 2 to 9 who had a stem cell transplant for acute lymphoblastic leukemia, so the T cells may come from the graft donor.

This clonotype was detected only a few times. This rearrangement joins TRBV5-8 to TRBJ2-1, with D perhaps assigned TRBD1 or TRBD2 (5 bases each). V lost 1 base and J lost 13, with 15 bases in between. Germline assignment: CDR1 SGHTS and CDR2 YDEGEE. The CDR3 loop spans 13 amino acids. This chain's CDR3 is CASSLPPGPKQFF. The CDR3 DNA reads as TGTGCCAGCAGCTTGCCCCCGGGACCGAAACAGTTCTTC. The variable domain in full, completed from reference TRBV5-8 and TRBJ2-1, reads EAGVTQSPTHLIKTRGQQATLRCSPISGHTSVYWYQQALGLGLQFLLWYDEGEERNRGNFPPRFSGRQFPNYSSELNVNALELEDSALYLCASSLPPGPKQFFGPGTRLTVL.

CDR3 nucleotide sequence: TGTGCCAGCAGCTTGCGGGGCGGCAGCAGCGCGAACACCGGGGAGCTGTTTTTT. As protein: CASSLRGGSSANTGELFF. The genes are TRBV5-5 and TRBJ2-2, with D perhaps TRBD1 or TRBD2 (5 bases each). The CDR3 has 18 amino acids. With 1 base removed from V and 0 bases from J, the gap between germline ends came to 16 bases. Germline V lookup: CDR1 SGHKS, CDR2 YYEKEE (reference sequence).

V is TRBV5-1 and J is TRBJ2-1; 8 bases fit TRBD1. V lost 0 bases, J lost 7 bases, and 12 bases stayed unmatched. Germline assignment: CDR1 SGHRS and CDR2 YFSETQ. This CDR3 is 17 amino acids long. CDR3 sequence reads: CASSLVVLRDRMNEQFF. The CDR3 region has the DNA TGCGCCAGCAGCTTGGTCGTGTTGCGGGACAGGATGAATGAGCAGTTCTTC.

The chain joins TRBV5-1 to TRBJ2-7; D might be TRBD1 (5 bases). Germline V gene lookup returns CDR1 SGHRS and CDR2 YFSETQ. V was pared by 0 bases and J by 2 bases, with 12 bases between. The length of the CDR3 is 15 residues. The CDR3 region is CASSLAAGIPYEQYF. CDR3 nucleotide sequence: TGCGCCAGCAGCTTGGCCGCAGGGATCCCCTACGAGCAGTACTTC.

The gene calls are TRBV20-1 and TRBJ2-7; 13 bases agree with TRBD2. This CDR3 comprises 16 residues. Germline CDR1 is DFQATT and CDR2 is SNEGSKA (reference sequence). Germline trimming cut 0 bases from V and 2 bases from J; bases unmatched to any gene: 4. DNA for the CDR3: TGCAGTGCTAGAGATCTTGGGACTAGCGGGACCTACGAGCAGTACTTC. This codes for CSARDLGTSGTYEQYF.

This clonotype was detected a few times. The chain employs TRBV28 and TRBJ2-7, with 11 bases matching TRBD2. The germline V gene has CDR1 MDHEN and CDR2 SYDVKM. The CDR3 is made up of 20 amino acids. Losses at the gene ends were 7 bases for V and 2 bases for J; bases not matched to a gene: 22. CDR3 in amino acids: CASNFVKVNTSGSWTYEQYF. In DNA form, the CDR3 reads TGTGCCAGCAACTTTGTCAAGGTGAATACTAGCGGGAGTTGGACCTACGAGCAGTACTTC.

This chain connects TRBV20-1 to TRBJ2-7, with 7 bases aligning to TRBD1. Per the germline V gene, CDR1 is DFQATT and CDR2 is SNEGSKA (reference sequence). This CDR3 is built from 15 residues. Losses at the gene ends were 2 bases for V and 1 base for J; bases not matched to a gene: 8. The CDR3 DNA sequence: TGCAGTGCTAGACGAGACAGGGAAAGATCCTACGAGCAGTACTTC. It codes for CSARRDRERSYEQYF.

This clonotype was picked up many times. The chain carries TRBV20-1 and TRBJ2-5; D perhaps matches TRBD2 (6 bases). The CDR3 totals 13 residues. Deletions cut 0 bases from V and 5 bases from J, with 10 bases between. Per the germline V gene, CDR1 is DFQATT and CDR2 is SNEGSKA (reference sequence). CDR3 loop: CSARDGGKETQYF. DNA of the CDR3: TGCAGTGCTAGAGATGGGGGGAAGGAGACCCAGTACTTC.

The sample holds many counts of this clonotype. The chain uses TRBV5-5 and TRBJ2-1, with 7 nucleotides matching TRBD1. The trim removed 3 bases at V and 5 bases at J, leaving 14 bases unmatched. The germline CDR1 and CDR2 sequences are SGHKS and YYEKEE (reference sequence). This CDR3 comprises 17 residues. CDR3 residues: CASSSQGPNSHHNEQFF. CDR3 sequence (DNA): TGTGCCAGCAGCTCACAGGGGCCCAACTCTCATCACAATGAGCAGTTCTTC. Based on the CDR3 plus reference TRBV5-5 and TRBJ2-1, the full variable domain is DAGVTQSPTHLIKTRGQQVTLRCSPISGHKSVSWYQQVLGQGPQFIFQYYEKEERGRGNFPDRFSARQFPNYSSELNVNALLLGDSALYLCASSSQGPNSHHNEQFFGPGTRLTVL.

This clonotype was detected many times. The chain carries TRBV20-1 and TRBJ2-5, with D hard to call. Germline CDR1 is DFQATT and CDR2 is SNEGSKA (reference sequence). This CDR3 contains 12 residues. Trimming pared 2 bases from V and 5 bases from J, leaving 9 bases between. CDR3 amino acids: CSARPILETQYF. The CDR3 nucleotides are TGCAGTGCTAGACCCATACTCGAGACCCAGTACTTC.

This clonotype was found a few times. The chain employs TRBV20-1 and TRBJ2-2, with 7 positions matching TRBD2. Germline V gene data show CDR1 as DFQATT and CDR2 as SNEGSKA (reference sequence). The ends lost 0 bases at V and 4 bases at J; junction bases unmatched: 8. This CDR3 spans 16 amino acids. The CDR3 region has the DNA TGCAGTGCTAGAGATATGGCGGGAGCTCGCACCGGGGAGCTGTTTTTT. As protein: CSARDMAGARTGELFF.

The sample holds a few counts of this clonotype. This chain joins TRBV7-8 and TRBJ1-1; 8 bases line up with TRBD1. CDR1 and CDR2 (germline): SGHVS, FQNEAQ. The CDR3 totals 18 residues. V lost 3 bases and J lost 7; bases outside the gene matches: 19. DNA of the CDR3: TGTGCCAGCAGCTTGGTTCGGACAGGGAGAGTTAGTAGATTTGAAGCTTTCTTT. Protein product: CASSLVRTGRVSRFEAFF.

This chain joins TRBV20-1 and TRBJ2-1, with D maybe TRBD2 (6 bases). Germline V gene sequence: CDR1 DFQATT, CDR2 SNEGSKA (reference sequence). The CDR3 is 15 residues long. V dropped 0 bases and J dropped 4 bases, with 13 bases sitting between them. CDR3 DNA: TGCAGTGCTAGAGATCCAGGGCGGGGATACAATGAGCAGTTCTTC. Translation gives CSARDPGRGYNEQFF.

The CDR3 region is CASSIKTLSLNEQFF. The DNA of the CDR3 is TGTGCCAGTAGTATAAAGACCCTAAGCCTCAATGAGCAGTTCTTC. The gene calls are TRBV19 and TRBJ2-1; D gene ambiguous. Germline lookup yields CDR1 LNHDA and CDR2 SQIVND (reference sequence). With 2 bases removed from V and 6 bases from J, the gap between germline ends came to 14 bases. The CDR3 length is 15 residues.

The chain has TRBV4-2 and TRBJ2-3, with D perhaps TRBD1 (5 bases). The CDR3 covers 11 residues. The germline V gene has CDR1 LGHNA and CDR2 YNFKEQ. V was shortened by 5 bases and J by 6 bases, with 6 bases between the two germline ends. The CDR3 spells CASSGADTQYF. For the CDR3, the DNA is TGTGCCAGCAGCGGGGCGGATACGCAGTATTTT.

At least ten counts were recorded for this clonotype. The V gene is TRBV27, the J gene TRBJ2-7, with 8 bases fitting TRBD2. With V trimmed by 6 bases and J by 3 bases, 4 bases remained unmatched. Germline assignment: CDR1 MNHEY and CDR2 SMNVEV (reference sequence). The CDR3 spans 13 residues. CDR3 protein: CASSAGTSYEQYF. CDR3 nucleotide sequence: TGTGCCAGCAGCGCTGGGACTAGCTACGAGCAGTACTTC.

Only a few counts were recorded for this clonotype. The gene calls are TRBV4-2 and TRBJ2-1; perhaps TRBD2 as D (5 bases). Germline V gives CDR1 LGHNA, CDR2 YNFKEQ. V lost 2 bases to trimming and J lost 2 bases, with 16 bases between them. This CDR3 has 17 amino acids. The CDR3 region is CASSQQKSGTTYNEQFF. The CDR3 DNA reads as TGTGCCAGCAGCCAACAAAAAAGCGGAACAACCTACAATGAGCAGTTCTTC.

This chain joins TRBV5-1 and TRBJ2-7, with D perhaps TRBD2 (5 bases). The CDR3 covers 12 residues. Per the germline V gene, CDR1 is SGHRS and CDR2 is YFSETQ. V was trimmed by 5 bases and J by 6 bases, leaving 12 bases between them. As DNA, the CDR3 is TGCGCCAGCAGTCCGGCGGGTACCGAGCAGTACTTC. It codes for CASSPAGTEQYF.

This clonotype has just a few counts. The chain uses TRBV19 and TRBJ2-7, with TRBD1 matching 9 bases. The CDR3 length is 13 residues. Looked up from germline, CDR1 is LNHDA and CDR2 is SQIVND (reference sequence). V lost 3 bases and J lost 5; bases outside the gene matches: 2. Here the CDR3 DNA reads TGTGCCAGTAGTATCGGGACAGGGAACGAGCAGTACTTC. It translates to CASSIGTGNEQYF.

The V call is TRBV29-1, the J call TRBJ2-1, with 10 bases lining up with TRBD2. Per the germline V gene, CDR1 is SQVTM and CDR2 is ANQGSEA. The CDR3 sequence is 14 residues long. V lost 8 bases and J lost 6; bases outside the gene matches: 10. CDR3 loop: CSTTSGIYVNEQFF. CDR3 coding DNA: TGCAGCACTACTAGCGGGATTTACGTCAATGAGCAGTTCTTC.

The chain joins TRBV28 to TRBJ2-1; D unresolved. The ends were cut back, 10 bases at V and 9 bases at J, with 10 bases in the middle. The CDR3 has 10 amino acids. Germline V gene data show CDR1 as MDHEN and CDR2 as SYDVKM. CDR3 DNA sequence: TGTGCCACCCTATGGGGTGAGCAGTTCTTC. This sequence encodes CATLWGEQFF.

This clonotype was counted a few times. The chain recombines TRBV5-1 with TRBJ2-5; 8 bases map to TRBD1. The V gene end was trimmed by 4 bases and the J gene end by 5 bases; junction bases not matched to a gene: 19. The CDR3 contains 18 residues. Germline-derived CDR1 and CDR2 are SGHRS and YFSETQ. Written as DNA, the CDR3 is TGCGCCAGCAGCCCACTCGACAGGGGAGAAGAGACAAAGGAGACCCAGTACTTC. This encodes CASSPLDRGEETKETQYF.

The CDR3 sequence: CASSLGTAMADEQFF. The CDR3 bases are TGTGCCAGCAGCTTAGGGACCGCGATGGCGGATGAGCAGTTCTTC. The gene calls are TRBV13 and TRBJ2-1; D gene unclear. Germline V gives CDR1 PRHDT, CDR2 FYEKMQ (reference sequence). Deletions cut 0 bases from V and 8 bases from J, with 14 bases between. The CDR3 has 15 residues.

Written as DNA, the CDR3 is TGCGCCAGCAGCCAGGTAGCGGGAGCCCTTCCCTACGAGCAGTACTTC. Translating it yields CASSQVAGALPYEQYF. The chain combines TRBV4-1 with TRBJ2-7; 9 bases are a match to TRBD2. The junction had 8 bases not matched to a gene; V was cut back by 3 bases and J by 2 bases. Per the germline V gene, CDR1 is MGHRA and CDR2 is YSYEKL. This CDR3 comprises 16 residues.